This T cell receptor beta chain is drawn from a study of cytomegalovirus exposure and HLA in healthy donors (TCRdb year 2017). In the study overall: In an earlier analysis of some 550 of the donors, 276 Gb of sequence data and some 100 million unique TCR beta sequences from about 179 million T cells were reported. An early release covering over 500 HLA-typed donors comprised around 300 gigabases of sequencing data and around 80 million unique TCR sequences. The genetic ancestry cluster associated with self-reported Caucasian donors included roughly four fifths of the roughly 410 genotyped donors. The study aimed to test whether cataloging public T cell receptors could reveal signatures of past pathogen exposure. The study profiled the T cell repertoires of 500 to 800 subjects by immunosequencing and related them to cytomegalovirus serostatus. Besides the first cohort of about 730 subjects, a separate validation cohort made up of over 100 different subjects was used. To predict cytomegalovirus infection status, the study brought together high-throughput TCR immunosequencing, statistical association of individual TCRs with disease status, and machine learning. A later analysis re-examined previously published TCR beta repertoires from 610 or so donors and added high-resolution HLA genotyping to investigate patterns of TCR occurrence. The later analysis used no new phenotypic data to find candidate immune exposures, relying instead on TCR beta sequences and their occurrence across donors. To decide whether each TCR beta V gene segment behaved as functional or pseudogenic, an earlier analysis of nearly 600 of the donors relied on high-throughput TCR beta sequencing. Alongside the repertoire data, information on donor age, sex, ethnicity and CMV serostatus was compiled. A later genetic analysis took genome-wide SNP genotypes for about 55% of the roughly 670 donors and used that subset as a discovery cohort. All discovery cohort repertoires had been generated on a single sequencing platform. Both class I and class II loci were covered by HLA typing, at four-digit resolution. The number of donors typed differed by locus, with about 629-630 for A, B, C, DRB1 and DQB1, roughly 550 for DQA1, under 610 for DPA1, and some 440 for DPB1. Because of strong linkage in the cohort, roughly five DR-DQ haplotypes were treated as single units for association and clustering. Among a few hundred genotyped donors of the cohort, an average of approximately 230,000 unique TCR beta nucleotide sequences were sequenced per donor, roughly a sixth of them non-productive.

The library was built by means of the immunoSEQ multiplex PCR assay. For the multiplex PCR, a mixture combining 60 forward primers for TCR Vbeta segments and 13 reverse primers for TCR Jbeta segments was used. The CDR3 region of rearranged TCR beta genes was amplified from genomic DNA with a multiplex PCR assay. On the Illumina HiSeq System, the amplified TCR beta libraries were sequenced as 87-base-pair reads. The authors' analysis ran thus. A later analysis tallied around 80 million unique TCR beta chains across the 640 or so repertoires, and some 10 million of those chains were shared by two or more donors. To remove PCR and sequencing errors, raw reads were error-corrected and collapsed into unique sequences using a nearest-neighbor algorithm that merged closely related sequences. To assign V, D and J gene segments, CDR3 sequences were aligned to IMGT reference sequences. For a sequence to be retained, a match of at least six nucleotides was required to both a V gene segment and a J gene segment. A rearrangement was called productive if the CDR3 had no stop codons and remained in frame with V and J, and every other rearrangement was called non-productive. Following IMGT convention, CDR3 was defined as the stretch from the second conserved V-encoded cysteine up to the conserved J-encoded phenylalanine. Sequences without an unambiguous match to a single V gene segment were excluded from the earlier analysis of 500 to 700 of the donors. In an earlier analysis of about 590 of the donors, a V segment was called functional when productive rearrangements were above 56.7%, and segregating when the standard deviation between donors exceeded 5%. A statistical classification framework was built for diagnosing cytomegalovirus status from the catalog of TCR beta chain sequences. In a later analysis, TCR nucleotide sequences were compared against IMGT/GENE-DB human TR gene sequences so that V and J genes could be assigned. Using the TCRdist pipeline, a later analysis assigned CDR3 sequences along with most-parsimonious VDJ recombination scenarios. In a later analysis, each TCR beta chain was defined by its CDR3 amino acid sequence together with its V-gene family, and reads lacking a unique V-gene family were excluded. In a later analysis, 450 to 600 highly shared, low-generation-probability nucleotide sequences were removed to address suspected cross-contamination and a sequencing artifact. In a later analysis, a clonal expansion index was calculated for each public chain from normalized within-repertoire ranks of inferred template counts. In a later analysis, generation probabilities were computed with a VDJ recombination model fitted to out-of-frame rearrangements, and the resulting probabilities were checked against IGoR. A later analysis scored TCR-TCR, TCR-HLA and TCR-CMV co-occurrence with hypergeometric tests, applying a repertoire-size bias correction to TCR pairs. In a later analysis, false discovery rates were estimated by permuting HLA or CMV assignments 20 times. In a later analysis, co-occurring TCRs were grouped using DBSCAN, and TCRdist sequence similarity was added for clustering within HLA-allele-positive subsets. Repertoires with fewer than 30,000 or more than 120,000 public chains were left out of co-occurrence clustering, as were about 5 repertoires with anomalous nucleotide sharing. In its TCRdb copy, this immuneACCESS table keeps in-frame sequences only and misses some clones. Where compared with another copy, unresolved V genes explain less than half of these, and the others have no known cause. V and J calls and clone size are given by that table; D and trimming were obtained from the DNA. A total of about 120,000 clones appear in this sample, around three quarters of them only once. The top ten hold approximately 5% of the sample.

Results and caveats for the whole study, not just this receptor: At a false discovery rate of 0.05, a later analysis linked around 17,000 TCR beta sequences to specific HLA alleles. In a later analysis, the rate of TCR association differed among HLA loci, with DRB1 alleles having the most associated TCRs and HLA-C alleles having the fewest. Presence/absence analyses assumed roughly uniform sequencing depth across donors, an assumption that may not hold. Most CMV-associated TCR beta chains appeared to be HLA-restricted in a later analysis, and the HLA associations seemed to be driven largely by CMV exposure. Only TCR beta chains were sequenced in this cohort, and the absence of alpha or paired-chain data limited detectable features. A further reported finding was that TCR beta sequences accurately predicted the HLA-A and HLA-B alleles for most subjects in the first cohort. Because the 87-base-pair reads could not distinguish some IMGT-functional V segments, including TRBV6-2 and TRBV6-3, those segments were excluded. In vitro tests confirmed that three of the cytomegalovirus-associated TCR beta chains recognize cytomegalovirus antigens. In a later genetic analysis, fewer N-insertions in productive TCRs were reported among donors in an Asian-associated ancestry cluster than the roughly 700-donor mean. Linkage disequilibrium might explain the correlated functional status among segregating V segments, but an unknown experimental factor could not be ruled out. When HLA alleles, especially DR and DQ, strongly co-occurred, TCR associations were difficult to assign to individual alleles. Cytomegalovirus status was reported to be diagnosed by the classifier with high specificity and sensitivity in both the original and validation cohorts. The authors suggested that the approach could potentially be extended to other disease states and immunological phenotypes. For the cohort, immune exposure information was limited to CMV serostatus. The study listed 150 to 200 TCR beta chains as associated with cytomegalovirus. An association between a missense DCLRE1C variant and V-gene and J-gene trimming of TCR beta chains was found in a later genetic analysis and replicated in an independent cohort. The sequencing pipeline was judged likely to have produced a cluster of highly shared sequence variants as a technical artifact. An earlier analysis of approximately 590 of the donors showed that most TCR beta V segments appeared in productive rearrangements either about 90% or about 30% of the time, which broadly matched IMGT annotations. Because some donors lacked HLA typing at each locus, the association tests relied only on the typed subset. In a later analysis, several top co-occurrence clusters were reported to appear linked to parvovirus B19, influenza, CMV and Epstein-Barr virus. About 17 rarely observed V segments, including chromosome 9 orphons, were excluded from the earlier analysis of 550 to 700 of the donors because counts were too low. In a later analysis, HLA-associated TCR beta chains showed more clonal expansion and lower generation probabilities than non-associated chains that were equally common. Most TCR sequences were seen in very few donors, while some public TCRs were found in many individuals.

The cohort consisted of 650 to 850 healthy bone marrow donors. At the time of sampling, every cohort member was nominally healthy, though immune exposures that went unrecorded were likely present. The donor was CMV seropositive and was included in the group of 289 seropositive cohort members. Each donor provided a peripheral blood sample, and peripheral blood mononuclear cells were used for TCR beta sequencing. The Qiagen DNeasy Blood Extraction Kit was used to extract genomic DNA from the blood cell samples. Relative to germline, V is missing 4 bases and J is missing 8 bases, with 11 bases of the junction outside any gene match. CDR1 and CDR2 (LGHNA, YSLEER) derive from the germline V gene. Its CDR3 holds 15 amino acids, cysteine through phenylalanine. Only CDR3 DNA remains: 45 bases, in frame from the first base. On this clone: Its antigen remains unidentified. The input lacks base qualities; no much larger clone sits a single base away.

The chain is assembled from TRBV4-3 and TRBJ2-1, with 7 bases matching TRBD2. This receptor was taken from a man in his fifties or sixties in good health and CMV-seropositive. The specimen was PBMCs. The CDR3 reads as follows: CASSRTGGEGHEQFF. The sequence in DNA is TGCGCCAGCAGCCGGACGGGGGGAGAAGGCCATGAGCAGTTCTTC.